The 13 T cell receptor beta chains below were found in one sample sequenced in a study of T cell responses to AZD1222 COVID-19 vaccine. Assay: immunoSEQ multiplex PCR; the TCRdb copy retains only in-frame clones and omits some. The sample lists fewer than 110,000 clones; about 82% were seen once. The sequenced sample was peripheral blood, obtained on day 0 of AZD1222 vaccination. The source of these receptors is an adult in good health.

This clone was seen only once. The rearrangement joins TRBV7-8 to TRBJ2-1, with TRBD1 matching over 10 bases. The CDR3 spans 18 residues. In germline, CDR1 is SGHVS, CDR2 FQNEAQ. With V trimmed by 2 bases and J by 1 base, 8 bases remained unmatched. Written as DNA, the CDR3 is TGTGCCAGCAGCTTAACCGGGGGGACAGGGGATTCCTACAATGAGCAGTTCTTC. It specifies CASSLTGGTGDSYNEQFF.

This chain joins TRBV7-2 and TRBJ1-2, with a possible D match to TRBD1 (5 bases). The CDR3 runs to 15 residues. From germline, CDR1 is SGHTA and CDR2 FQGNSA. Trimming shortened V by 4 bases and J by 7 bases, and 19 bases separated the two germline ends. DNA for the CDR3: TGTGCCAGCAGCTCCCCGTTAGGCAGGGAGGGTGGCTACACCTTC. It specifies CASSSPLGREGGYTF.

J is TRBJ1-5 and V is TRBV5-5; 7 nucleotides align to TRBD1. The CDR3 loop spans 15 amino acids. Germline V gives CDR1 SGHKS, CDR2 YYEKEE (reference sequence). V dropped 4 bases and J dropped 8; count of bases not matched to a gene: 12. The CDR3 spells CASSVGTDIRKPQHF. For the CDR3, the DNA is TGTGCCAGCAGCGTGGGGACAGATATTAGAAAGCCCCAGCATTTT.

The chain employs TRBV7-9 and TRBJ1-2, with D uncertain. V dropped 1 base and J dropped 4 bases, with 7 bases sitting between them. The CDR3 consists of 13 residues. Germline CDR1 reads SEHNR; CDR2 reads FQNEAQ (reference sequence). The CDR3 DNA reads TGTGCCAGCAGCTTAGGGACGGTCTATGGCTACACCTTC. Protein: CASSLGTVYGYTF. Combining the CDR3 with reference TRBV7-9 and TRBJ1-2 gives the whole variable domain DTGVSQNPRHKITKRGQNVTFRCDPISEHNRLYWYRQTLGQGPEFLTYFQNEAQLEKSRLLSDRFSAERPKGSFSTLEIQRTEQGDSAMYLCASSLGTVYGYTFGSGTRLTVV.

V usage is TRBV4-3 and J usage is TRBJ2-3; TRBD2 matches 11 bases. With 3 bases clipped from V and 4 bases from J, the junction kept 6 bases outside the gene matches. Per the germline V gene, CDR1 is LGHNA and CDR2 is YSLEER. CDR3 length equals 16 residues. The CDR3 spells CASSHLTSGKSDTQYF. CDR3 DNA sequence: TGCGCCAGCAGCCATTTGACTAGCGGGAAGTCAGATACGCAGTATTTT.

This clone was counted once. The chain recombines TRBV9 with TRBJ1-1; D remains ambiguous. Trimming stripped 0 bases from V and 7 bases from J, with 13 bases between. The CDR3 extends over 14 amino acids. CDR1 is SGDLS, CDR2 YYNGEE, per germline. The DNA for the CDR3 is TGTGCCAGCAGCGTAGGAGCAGGTATAGGTGAAGCTTTCTTT. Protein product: CASSVGAGIGEAFF.

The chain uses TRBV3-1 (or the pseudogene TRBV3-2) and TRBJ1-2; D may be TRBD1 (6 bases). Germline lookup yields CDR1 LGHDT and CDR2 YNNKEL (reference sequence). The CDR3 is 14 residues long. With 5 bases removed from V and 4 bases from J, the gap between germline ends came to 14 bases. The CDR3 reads CASSYLDRSYGYTF. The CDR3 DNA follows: TGTGCCAGCAGCTATCTAGACAGGAGCTATGGCTACACCTTC.

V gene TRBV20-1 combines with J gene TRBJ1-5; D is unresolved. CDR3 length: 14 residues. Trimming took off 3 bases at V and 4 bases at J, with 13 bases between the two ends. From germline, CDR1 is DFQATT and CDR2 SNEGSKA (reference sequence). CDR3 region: CSASPTNKNQPQHF. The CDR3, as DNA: TGCAGTGCTAGTCCCACTAACAAGAATCAGCCCCAGCATTTT.

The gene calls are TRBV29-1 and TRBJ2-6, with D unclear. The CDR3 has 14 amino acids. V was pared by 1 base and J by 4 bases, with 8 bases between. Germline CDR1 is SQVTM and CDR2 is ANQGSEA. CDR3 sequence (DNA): TGCAGCGTTGAAGGGATGGAAGGGGCCAACGTCCTGACTTTC. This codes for CSVEGMEGANVLTF.

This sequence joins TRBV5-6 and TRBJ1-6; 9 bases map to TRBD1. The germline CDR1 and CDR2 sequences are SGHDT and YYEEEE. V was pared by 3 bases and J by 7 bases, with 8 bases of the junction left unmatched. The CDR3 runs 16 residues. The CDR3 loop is CASSSIRTGVNSPLHF. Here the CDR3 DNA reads TGTGCCAGCAGCTCCATCCGGACAGGGGTAAATTCACCCCTCCACTTT.

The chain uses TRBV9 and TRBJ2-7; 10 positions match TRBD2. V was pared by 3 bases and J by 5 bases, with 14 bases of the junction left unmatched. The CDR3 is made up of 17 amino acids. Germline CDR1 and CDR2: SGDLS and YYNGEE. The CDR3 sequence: CASSAGSASGSGDEQYF. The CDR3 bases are TGTGCCAGCAGCGCCGGGTCTGCTAGCGGGAGTGGCGACGAGCAGTACTTC.

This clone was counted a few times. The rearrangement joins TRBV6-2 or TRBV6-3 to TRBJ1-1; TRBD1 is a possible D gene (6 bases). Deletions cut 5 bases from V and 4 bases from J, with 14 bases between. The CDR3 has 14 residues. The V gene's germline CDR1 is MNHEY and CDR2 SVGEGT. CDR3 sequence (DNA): TGTGCCAGCAGTACCTACAGGGTCGGCACTGAAGCTTTCTTT. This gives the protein CASSTYRVGTEAFF.

The chain's CDR3 is CASSGGQLNTEAFF. CDR3 nucleotide sequence: TGTGCCAGTAGTGGCGGACAATTGAACACTGAAGCTTTCTTT. V usage is TRBV19 and J usage is TRBJ1-1; possible D gene TRBD1, 5 bases. V lost 5 bases to trimming and J lost 0 bases, with 10 bases between them. The CDR3 loop spans 14 amino acids. Germline CDR1 is LNHDA and CDR2 is SQIVND (reference sequence).